This T cell receptor beta chain was found in a study of shared clonotypes between healthy human individuals. Study-wide background: Serving as donors were a couple of women and three men, whose ages spanned 18 to 49. CD4 naive and memory got three plates each, CD8 naive two, CD8 memory one.

The V gene lost 0 bases and the J gene lost 2 bases, with 7 bases spanning the gap. The CDR3 spans 15 residues. The V gene's germline CDR1 is MNHNS and CDR2 SASEGT. A note on this clone: What it binds is not known.

The authors' processing: ImmunoSEQ junction-only sequences lacked quality scores, so their filtering differed. TCRdb keeps only in-frame clones here, not all; method: immunoSEQ multiplex PCR. Clone size and the V and J calls come from that table; the DNA yielded D and trimming. This sample has some 900,000 clones, with more than 75% found just once. Study-wide points: The study drew on few donors, limiting represented genetic and exposure-history diversity.

Sequencing was carried out using memory CD4+ T cells sorted from blood. The subset here: CD45RA-negative fraction. The V call is TRBV6-1, the J call TRBJ2-2, with unresolved D. The sequence derives from a man between 18 and 29 years old in good health. The CDR3 is CASSEAATNTGELFF. The CDR3 region has the DNA TGTGCCAGCAGTGAAGCCGCGACAAACACCGGGGAGCTGTTTTTT.